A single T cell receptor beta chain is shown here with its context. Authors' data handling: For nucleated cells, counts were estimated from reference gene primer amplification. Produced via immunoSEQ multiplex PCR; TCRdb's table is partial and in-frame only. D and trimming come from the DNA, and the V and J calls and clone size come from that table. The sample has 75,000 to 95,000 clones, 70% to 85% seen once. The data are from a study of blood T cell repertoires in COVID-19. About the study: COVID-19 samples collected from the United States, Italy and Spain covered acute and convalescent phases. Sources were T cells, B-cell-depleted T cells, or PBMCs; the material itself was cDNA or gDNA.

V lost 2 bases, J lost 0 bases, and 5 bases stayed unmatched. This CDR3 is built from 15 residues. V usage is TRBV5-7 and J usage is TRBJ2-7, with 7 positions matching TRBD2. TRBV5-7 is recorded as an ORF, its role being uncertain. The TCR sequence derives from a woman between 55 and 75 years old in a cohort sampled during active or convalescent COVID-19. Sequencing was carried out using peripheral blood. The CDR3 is CASSFPAGNSYEQYF. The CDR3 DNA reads TGTGCCAGCAGCTTCCCAGCGGGGAACTCCTACGAGCAGTACTTC.